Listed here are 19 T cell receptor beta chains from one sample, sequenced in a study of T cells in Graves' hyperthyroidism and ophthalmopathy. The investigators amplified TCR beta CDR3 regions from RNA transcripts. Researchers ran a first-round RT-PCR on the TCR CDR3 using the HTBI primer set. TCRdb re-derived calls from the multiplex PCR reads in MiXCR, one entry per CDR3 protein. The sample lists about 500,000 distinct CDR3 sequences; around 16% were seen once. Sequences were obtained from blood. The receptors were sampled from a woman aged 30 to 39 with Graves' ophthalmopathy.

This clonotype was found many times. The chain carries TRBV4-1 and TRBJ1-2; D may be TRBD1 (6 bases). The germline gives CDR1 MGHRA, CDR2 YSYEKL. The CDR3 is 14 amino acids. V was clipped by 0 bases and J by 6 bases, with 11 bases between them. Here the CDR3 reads CASSQDTGADGYTF. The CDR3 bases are TGCGCCAGCAGCCAAGATACGGGGGCTGATGGCTACACCTTC.

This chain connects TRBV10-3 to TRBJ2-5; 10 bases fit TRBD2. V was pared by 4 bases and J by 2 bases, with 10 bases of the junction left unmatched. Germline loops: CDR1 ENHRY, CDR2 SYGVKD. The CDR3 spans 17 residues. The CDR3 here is CAISASLAGAGQETQYF. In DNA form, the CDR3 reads TGTGCCATCAGTGCAAGCCTAGCGGGAGCGGGACAAGAGACCCAGTACTTC.

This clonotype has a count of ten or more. For the CDR3, the DNA is TGTGCCAGCAGTTACTCGGATTTGGTTGCTGAGCAGTTCTTC. It codes for CASSYSDLVAEQFF. The chain combines TRBV6-5 with TRBJ2-1, with unresolved D. The CDR3 runs to 14 residues. V lost 0 bases and J 9 bases, leaving 12 bases between the germline ends. Germline values: CDR1 MNHEY, CDR2 SVGAGI.

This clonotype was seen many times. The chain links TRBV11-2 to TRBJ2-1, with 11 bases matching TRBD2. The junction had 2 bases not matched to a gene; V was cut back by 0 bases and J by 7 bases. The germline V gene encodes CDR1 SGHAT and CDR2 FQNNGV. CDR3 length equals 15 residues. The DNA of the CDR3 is TGTGCCAGCAGCTTAGAAACTAGCGGGAGAAATGAGCAGTTCTTC. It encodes CASSLETSGRNEQFF. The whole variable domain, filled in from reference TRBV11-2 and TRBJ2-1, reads EAGVAQSPRYKIIEKRQSVAFWCNPISGHATLYWYQQILGQGPKLLIQFQNNGVVDDSQLPKDRFSAERLKGVDSTLKIQPAKLEDSAVYLCASSLETSGRNEQFFGPGTRLTVL.

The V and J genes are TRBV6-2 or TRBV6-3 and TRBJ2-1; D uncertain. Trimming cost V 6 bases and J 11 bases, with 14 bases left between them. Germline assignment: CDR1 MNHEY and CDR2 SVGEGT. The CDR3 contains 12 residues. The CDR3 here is CASSPKARKQFF. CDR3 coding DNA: TGTGCCAGCAGCCCTAAAGCGCGTAAGCAGTTCTTC.

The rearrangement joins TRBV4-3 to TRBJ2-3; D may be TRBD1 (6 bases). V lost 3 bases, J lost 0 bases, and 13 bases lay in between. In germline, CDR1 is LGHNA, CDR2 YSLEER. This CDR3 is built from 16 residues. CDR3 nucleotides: TGCGCCAGCAGCCAGGGCACAGGGCCAAGCACAGATACGCAGTATTTT. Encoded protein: CASSQGTGPSTDTQYF.

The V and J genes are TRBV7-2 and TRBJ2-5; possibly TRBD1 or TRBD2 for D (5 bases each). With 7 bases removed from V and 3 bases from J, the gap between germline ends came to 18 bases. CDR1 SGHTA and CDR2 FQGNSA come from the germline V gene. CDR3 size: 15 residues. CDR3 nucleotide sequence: TGTGCCAGCACCCCGGGACCAGCGGAAAAAGAGACCCAGTACTTC. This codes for CASTPGPAEKETQYF.

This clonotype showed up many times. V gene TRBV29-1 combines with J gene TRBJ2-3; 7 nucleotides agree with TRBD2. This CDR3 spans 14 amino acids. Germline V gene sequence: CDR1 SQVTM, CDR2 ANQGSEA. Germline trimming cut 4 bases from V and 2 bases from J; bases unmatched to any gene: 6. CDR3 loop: CSVAPSGDTDTQYF. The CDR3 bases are TGCAGCGTTGCCCCTAGCGGAGACACAGATACGCAGTATTTT.

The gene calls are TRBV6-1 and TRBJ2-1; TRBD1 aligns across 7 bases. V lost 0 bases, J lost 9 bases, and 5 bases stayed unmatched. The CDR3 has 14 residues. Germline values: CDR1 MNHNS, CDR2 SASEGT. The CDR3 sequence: CASSEARGRGEQFF. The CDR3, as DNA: TGTGCCAGCAGTGAAGCGAGGGGGCGCGGTGAGCAGTTCTTC.

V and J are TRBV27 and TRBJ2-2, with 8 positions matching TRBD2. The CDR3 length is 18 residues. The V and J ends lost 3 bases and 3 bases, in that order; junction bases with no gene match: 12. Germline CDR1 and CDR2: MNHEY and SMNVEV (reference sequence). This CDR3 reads CASSFVSGTINYTGELFF. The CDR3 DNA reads TGTGCCAGCAGTTTTGTTAGCGGGACGATAAATTACACCGGGGAGCTGTTTTTT.

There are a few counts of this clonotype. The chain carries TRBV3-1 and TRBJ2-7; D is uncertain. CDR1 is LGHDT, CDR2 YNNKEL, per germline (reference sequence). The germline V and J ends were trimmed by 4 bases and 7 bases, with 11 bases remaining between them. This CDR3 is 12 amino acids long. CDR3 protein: CASSPSRLEQYF. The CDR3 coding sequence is TGTGCCAGCAGCCCCTCTCGTTTGGAGCAGTACTTC.

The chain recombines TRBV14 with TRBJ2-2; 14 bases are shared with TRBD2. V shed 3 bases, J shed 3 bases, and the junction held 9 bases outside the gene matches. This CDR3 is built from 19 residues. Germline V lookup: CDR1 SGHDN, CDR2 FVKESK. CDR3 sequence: CASSQRGTSGSPDTGELFF. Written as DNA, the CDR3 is TGTGCCAGCAGCCAGAGGGGGACTAGCGGGAGTCCGGACACCGGGGAGCTGTTTTTT.

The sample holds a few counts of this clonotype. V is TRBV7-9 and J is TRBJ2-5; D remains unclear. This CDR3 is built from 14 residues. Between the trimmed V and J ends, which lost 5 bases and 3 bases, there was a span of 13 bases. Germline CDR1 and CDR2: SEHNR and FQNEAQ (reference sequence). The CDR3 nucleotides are TGTGCCAGCAGCACCTACGACACCAAAGAGACCCAGTACTTC. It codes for CASSTYDTKETQYF.

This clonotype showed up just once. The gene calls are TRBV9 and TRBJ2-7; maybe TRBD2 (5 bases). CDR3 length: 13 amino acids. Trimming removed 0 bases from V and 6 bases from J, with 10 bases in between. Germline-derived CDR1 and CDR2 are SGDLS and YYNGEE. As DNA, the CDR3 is TGTGCCAGCAGCGTAGCTTCGGGGATCGAGCAGTACTTC. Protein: CASSVASGIEQYF.

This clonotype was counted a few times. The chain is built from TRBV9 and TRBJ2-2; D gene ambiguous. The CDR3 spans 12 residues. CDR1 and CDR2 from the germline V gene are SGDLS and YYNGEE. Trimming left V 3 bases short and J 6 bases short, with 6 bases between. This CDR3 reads CASSGIAGELFF. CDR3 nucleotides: TGTGCCAGCAGCGGGATCGCCGGGGAGCTGTTTTTT.

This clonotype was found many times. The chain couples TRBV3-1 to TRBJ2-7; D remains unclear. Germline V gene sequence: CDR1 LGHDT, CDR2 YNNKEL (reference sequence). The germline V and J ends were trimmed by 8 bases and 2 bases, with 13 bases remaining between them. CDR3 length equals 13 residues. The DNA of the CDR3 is TGTGCCAGCGGAAGTAGATCGGCCTACGAGCAGTACTTC. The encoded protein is CASGSRSAYEQYF.

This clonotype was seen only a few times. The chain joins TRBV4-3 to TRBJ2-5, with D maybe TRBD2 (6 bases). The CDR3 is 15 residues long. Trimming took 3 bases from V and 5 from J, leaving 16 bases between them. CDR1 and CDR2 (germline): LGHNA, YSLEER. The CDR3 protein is CASSQSGATGETQYF. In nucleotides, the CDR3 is TGCGCCAGCAGCCAGTCGGGAGCCACCGGGGAGACCCAGTACTTC.

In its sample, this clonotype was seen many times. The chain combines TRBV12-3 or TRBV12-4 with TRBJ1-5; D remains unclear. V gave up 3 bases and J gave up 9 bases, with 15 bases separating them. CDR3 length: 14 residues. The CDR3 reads CASSFTTESGPQHF. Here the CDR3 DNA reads TGTGCCAGCAGTTTTACTACCGAATCAGGGCCCCAGCATTTT.

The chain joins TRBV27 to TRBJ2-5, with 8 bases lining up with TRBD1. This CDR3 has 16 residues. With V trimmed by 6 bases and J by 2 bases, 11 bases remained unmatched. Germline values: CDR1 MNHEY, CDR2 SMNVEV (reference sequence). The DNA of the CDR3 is TGTGCCAGCAGGTCACCAGGGGGCGTAGGACAAGAGACCCAGTACTTC. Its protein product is CASRSPGGVGQETQYF.